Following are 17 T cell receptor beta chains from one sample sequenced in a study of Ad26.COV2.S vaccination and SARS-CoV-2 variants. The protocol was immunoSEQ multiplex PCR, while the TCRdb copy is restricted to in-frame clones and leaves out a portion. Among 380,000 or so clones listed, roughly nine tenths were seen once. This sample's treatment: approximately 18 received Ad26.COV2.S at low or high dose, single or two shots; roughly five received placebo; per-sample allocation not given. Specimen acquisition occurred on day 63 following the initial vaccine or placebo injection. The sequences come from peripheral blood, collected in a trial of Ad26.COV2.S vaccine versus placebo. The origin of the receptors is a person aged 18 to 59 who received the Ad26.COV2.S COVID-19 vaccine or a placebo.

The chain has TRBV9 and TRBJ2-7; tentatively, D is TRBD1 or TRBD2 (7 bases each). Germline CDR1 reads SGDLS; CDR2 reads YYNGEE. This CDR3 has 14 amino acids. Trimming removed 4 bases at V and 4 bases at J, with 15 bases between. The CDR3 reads CASSLDREGYEQYF. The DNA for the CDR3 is TGTGCCAGCAGCCTAGACAGGGAGGGTTACGAGCAGTACTTC.

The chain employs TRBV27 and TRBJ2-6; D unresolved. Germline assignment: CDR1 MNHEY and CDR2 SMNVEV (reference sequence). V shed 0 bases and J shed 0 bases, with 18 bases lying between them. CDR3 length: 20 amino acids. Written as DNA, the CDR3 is TGTGCCAGCAGTTTATCGATAGCTAGACACAAAAGCTCTGGGGCCAACGTCCTGACTTTC. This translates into CASSLSIARHKSSGANVLTF.

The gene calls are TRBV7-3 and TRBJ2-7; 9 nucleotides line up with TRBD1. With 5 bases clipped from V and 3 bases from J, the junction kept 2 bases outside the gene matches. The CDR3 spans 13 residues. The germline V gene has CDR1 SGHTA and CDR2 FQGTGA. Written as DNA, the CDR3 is TGTGCCAGCAGCCTGGACAGGGGCTACGAGCAGTACTTC. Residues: CASSLDRGYEQYF. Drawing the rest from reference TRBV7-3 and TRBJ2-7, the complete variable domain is GAGVSQTPSNKVTEKGKYVELRCDPISGHTALYWYRQSLGQGPEFLIYFQGTGAADDSGLPNDRFFAVRPEGSVSTLKIQRTERGDSAVYLCASSLDRGYEQYFGPGTRLTVT.

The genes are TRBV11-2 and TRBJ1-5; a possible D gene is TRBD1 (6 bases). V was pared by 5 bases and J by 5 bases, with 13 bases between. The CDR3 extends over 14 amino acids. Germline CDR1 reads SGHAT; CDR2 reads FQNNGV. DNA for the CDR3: TGTGCCAGCAGCCCAACAGGGTCGGATCAGCCCCAGCATTTT. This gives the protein CASSPTGSDQPQHF.

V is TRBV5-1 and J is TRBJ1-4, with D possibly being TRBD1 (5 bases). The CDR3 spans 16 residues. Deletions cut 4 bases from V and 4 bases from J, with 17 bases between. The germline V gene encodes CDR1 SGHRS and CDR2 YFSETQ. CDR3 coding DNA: TGCGCCAGCAGCCTAGCTTGGGGGTCAGATAATGAAAAACTGTTTTTT. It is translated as CASSLAWGSDNEKLFF.

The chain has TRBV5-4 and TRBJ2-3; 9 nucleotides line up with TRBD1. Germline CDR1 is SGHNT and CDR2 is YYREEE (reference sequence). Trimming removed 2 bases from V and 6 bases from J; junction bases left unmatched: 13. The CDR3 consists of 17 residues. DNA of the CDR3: TGTGCCAGCAGCTTCCCAGTCCCGGGACAGGGTTTGGATACGCAGTATTTT. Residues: CASSFPVPGQGLDTQYF.

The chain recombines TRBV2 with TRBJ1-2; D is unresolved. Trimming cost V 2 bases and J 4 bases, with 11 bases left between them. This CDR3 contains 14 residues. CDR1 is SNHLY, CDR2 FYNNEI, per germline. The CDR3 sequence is CASSETGILYGYTF. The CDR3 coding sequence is TGTGCCAGCAGTGAAACGGGGATCCTCTATGGCTACACCTTC. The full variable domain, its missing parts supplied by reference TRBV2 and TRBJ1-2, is EPEVTQTPSHQVTQMGQEVILRCVPISNHLYFYWYRQILGQKVEFLVSFYNNEISEKSEIFDDQFSVERPDGSNFTLKIRSTKLEDSAMYFCASSETGILYGYTFGSGTRLTVV.

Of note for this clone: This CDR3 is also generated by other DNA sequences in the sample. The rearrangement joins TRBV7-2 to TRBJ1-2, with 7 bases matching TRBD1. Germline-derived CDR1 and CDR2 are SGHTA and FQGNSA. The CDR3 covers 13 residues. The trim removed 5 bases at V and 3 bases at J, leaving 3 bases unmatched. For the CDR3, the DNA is TGTGCCAGCAGCGTTGGGACAGACTATGGCTACACCTTC. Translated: CASSVGTDYGYTF. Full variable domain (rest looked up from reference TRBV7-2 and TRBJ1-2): GAGVSQSPSNKVTEKGKDVELRCDPISGHTALYWYRQSLGQGLEFLIYFQGNSAPDKSGLPSDRFSAERTGGSVSTLTIQRTQQEDSAVYLCASSVGTDYGYTFGSGTRLTVV.

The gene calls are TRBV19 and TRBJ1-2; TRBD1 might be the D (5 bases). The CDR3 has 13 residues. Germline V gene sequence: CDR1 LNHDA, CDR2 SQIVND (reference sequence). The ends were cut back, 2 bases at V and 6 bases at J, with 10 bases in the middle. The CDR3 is CASSIPGRDGYTF. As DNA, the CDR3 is TGTGCCAGTAGTATACCGGGCAGGGATGGCTACACCTTC.

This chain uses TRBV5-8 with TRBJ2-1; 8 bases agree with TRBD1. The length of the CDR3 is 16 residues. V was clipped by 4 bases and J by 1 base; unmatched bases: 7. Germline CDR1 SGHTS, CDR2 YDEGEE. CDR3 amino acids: CASSPRQGWSYNEQFF. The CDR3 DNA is TGTGCCAGCAGCCCTCGACAGGGGTGGTCCTACAATGAGCAGTTCTTC.

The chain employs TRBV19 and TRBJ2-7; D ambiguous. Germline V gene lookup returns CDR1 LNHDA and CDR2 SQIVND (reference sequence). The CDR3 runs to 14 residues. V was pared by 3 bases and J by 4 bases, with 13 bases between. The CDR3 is CASSINQDRYEQYF. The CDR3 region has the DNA TGTGCCAGTAGTATCAATCAGGACCGGTACGAGCAGTACTTC.

As DNA, the CDR3 is TGTGCCAGCAGTTTAATCCCTAGCTCACTGAGCGGGAGAGTGTACGAGCAGTACTTC. Encoded protein: CASSLIPSSLSGRVYEQYF. The chain joins TRBV28 to TRBJ2-7; 8 nucleotides align to TRBD2. Trimming cost V 2 bases and J 4 bases; bases outside gene matches: 19. This CDR3 is built from 19 residues. CDR1 MDHEN and CDR2 SYDVKM come from the germline V gene.

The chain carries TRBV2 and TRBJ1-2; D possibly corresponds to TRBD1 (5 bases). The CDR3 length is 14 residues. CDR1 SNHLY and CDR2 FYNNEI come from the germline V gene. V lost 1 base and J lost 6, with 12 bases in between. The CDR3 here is CASSEDRPGDGYTF. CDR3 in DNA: TGTGCCAGCAGTGAAGACAGGCCGGGGGATGGCTACACCTTC.

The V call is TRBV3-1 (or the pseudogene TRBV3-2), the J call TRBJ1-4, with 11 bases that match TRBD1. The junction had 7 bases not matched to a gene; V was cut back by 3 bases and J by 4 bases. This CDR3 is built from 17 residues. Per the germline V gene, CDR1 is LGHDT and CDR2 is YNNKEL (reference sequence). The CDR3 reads CASSHGQGAWNNEKLFF. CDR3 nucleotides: TGTGCCAGCAGCCATGGACAGGGGGCTTGGAATAATGAAAAACTGTTTTTT.

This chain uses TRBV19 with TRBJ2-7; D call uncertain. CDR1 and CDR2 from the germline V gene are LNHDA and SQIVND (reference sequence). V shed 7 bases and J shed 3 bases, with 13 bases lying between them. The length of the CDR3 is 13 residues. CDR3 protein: CASIPSDGYEQYF. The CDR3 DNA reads TGTGCCAGTATTCCTTCTGACGGCTACGAGCAGTACTTC.

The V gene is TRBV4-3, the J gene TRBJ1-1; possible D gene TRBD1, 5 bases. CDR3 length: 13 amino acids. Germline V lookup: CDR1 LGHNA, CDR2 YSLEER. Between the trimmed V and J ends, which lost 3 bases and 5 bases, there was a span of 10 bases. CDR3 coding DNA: TGCGCCAGCAGCCAGGACGGGGGTACTGAAGCTTTCTTT. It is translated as CASSQDGGTEAFF.

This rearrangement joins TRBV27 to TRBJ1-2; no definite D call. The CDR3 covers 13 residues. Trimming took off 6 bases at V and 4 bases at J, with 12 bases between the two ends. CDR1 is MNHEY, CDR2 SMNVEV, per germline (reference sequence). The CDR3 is CASREGSFYGYTF. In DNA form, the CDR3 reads TGTGCCAGCAGAGAGGGTTCCTTCTATGGCTACACCTTC.